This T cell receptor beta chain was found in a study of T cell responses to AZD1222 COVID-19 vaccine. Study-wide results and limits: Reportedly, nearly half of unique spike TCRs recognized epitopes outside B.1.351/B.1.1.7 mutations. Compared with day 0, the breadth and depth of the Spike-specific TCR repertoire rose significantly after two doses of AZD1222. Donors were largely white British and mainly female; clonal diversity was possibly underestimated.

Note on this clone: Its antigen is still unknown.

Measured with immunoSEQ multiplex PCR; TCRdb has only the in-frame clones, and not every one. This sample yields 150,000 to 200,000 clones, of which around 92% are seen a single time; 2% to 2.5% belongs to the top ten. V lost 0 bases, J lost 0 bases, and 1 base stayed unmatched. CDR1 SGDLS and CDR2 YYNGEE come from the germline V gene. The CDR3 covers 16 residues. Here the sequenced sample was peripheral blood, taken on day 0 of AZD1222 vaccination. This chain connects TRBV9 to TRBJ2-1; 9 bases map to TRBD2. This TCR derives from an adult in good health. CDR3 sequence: CASSVASGNSYNEQFF. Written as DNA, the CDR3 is TGTGCCAGCAGCGTAGCTAGCGGGAACTCCTACAATGAGCAGTTCTTC.